The rows below give T cell receptor beta chains drawn from one sample of a study of blood T cell repertoires in COVID-19. Clones were sequenced by immunoSEQ multiplex PCR, and TCRdb holds only the in-frame ones, with some missing. The data show 200,000 to 250,000 clones, with 82% seen just once and less than 6% held by the top ten. Sequencing was done on a sample of peripheral blood. Source of these receptors: a woman in her 70s with COVID-19, enrolled during active disease. Both conserved end residues are part of each CDR3. The D gene is left open where the match is weak. Clone size, where shown, is once, few, many, or a class for clones that have expanded.

TRBD1	TRBV4-3	.	TRBJ1-1	CASSQDRGVSNTEAFF	TGCGCCAGCAGCCAAGACAGGGGGGTTTCGAACACTGAAGCTTTCTTT
.	TRBV27	few	TRBJ1-5	CASSLNGGNQPQHF	TGTGCCAGCAGTTTGAACGGGGGAAATCAGCCCCAGCATTTT
.	TRBV28	.	TRBJ2-7	CASSSQQIPYEQYF	TGTGCCAGCAGTTCGCAACAGATACCCTACGAGCAGTACTTC
.	TRBV7-2	.	TRBJ1-2	CASSLWDTGSNRGGYTF	TGTGCCAGCAGCTTATGGGACACAGGGTCTAACCGCGGTGGCTACACCTTC
.	TRBV15	.	TRBJ1-2	CATSRDWAYGYTF	TGTGCCACCAGCAGAGATTGGGCATATGGCTACACCTTC
TRBD1	TRBV18	.	TRBJ1-1	CASSATRGEAFF	TGTGCCAGCTCAGCGACCAGGGGGGAAGCTTTCTTT
TRBD1	TRBV7-7	.	TRBJ2-3	CASSLGTGTDTQYF	TGTGCCAGCAGCTTGGGGACAGGGACCGATACGCAGTATTTT
TRBD1	TRBV7-2	.	TRBJ1-1	CASSPRTGGEPFF	TGTGCCAGCAGCCCACGGACAGGGGGCGAACCTTTCTTT
TRBD2	TRBV30	few	TRBJ2-5	CAWSLLAGGQGMETQYF	TGTGCCTGGAGTTTACTAGCGGGAGGGCAAGGGATGGAGACCCAGTACTTC
TRBD1	TRBV9	.	TRBJ1-3	CASSVGDRFPGNTIYF	TGTGCCAGCAGCGTTGGGGACAGGTTCCCGGGAAACACCATATATTTT
.	TRBV6-5	.	TRBJ2-7	CASSQNGGSSYEQYF	TGTGCCAGCAGTCAAAATGGTGGCTCATCCTACGAGCAGTACTTC
.	TRBV27	.	TRBJ1-1	CASSSLLKAGEAFF	TGTGCCAGCAGTTCCCTCCTAAAAGCCGGTGAAGCTTTCTTT
TRBD1	TRBV19	.	TRBJ2-3	CASSTDGTGRTRDTQYF	TGTGCCAGTAGTACCGACGGGACAGGACGAACCCGGGATACGCAGTATTTT
.	TRBV27	.	TRBJ2-5	CASSPTGIPETQYF	TGTGCCAGCAGTCCAACAGGGATACCCGAGACCCAGTACTTC
.	TRBV10-3	.	TRBJ1-6	CAISESGGAISPLHF	TGTGCCATCAGTGAGTCCGGGGGGGCTATTTCACCCCTCCACTTT
TRBD2	TRBV19	.	TRBJ2-1	CASSIGLAGGYSYNEQFF	TGTGCCAGTAGTATTGGGCTAGCGGGAGGGTACTCCTACAATGAGCAGTTCTTC
.	TRBV3-1/TRBV3-2	.	TRBJ2-1	CASSQGSTNEQFF	TGTGCCAGCAGCCAAGGGAGCACCAATGAGCAGTTCTTC
.	TRBV28	.	TRBJ2-3	CASSGRSGASTDTQYF	TGTGCCAGCAGTGGGCGGAGCGGAGCTAGCACAGATACGCAGTATTTT
.	TRBV7-2	.	TRBJ2-3	CASSFLPSTDTQYF	TGTGCCAGCAGCTTCCTCCCTAGCACAGATACGCAGTATTTT
TRBD2	TRBV18	.	TRBJ2-1	CASSPPSGSYNEQFF	TGTGCCAGCTCACCCCCTAGCGGTTCCTACAATGAGCAGTTCTTC
TRBD1	TRBV4-1	.	TRBJ1-3	CASSQAGGNGNTIYF	TGCGCCAGCAGCCAAGCAGGGGGCAACGGAAACACCATATATTTT
TRBD2	TRBV19	.	TRBJ2-1	CASSIKGTRLSGNSQFF	TGTGCCAGTAGTATAAAGGGGACGCGGCTAAGCGGGAATTCGCAGTTCTTC
TRBD2	TRBV10-3	once	TRBJ2-2	CAISPTGAGARSGELFF	TGTGCCATCAGTCCGACAGGAGCGGGAGCCCGCTCCGGGGAGCTGTTTTTT
TRBD1	TRBV9	.	TRBJ1-2	CASSASGQSNYGYTF	TGTGCCAGCAGCGCGTCGGGACAGTCTAACTATGGCTACACCTTC
TRBD1	TRBV4-2	.	TRBJ1-4	CASSQADRSTNEKLFF	TGTGCCAGCAGCCAAGCGGACAGGTCAACTAATGAAAAACTGTTTTTT
.	TRBV7-2	once	TRBJ1-2	CASSSRNTGLDGYTF	TGTGCCAGCAGCTCCCGTAACACAGGGTTGGATGGCTACACCTTC
TRBD1	TRBV3-1/TRBV3-2	.	TRBJ1-5	CASSAGTGKQPQHF	TGTGCCAGCAGCGCCGGGACAGGGAAACAGCCCCAGCATTTT
TRBD1	TRBV5-4	.	TRBJ1-2	CASSAGQVNYGYTF	TGTGCCAGCAGCGCGGGACAGGTTAACTATGGCTACACCTTC
.	TRBV7-9	.	TRBJ1-4	CASSFTGTGLIKLFF	TGTGCCAGCAGTTTTACCGGGACGGGACTTATAAAACTGTTTTTT
TRBD1	TRBV5-1	few	TRBJ1-5	CASSPGQGNSNQPQHF	TGCGCCAGCAGCCCGGGACAGGGGAATAGCAATCAGCCCCAGCATTTT
.	TRBV5-6	.	TRBJ1-1	CASSDRQVNTEAFF	TGTGCCAGCAGCGATCGACAGGTGAACACTGAAGCTTTCTTT
TRBD1	TRBV28	.	TRBJ2-3	CARRQGSTDTQYF	TGTGCCAGGAGACAGGGGAGCACAGATACGCAGTATTTT
TRBD2	TRBV4-3	many	TRBJ2-2	CASSPGLAGGEELFF	TGCGCCAGCAGCCCCGGACTAGCGGGAGGGGAGGAGCTGTTTTTT
TRBD2	TRBV7-9	few	TRBJ2-1	CASTDVGSGRDNEQFF	TGTGCCAGCACCGACGTGGGTAGCGGGAGGGACAATGAGCAGTTCTTC
TRBD2	TRBV24-1	.	TRBJ2-3	CATSDRGLAGGPGGADTQYF	TGTGCCACCAGTGATAGGGGACTAGCGGGAGGGCCGGGAGGCGCAGATACGCAGTATTTT
TRBD1	TRBV19	.	TRBJ1-2	CASSPGQSYGYTF	TGTGCCAGTTCCCCGGGACAGAGCTATGGCTACACCTTC
.	TRBV6-2/TRBV6-3	.	TRBJ2-1	CASSSSGAGNEQFF	TGTGCCAGCAGTTCCTCAGGGGCCGGCAATGAGCAGTTCTTC
TRBD2	TRBV5-1	.	TRBJ2-1	CASSLRNGRSNEQFF	TGCGCCAGCAGCCTCAGAAACGGGAGGAGCAATGAGCAGTTCTTC
.	TRBV7-2	.	TRBJ1-1	CASSLQGSGTEAFF	TGTGCCAGCAGCTTGCAGGGCTCAGGGACTGAAGCTTTCTTT
TRBD1	TRBV4-1	many	TRBJ1-5	CASSQDPGQGDLSNQPQHF	TGCGCCAGCAGCCAAGATCCGGGACAGGGGGATCTTAGCAATCAGCCCCAGCATTTT
.	TRBV27	.	TRBJ2-3	CASSSTLATYTDTQYF	TGTGCCAGCAGCTCTACCTTAGCGACTTACACAGATACGCAGTATTTT
.	TRBV28	.	TRBJ2-3	CASSFGKMISTQYF	TGTGCCAGCAGTTTCGGTAAAATGATAAGTACGCAGTATTTT